This paragraph covers one TCR beta chain sequence. Its antigen remains unidentified. Germline loops: CDR1 GTSNPN, CDR2 SVGIG (reference sequence). V was shortened by 1 base and J by 8 bases, with 15 bases between the two germline ends. The CDR3 is 15 amino acids. The data are from a study of T cell responses to AZD1222 COVID-19 vaccine. Study-level results: Sampling that yielded the repertoires occurred only after the peak T cell response. Unmutated variant regions are reportedly targeted by nearly half of spike-specific TCRs.

Libraries were prepared by immunoSEQ multiplex PCR; TCRdb keeps only in-frame clonotypes and omits some of them. Of roughly 100,000 clones listed, about 88% are singletons. The gene calls are TRBV30 and TRBJ1-6; no clear D gene. This TCR was sampled from an adult in good health. The sequences come from peripheral blood, collected on day 0 of AZD1222 vaccination. The CDR3 is CAWSEGSPRDSPLHF. The DNA for the CDR3 is TGTGCCTGGAGTGAAGGTTCTCCGAGGGATTCACCCCTCCACTTT.